Listed below are T cell receptor beta chains from one sample, sequenced in a study of CXCR3-negative and CXCR3-positive naive CD8 T cells. Reprocessing the 5' RACE reads, TCRdb reports a single entry for every CDR3 protein and omits DNA. This table holds over 100,000 distinct CDR3 sequences. Material: naive CXCR3- CD8+ T cells from blood. These receptor sequences come from a human donor in good health. Some clones in this sample may be carry-over from other donors' samples. Each CDR3 is given with its conserved first and last residue. Each record gives: J gene, V gene, CDR3 length, CDR3 protein.

J gene: TRBJ2-5
V gene: TRBV3-1
CDR3 length: 17
CDR3 protein: CASTTRGLLSRGETQYF

J gene: TRBJ1-4
V gene: TRBV4-1
CDR3 length: 19
CDR3 protein: CASSQDSGGPHDVNEKLFF

J gene: TRBJ2-7
V gene: TRBV4-1
CDR3 length: 16
CDR3 protein: CASSPFTQGTPYEQYF

J gene: TRBJ1-5
V gene: TRBV28
CDR3 length: 12
CDR3 protein: CASSFGAALQHF

J gene: TRBJ1-1
V gene: TRBV11-3
CDR3 length: 14
CDR3 protein: CASSYQDRDTEAFF

J gene: TRBJ2-7
V gene: TRBV4-2
CDR3 length: 15
CDR3 protein: CASSQDLTGGYEQYF

J gene: TRBJ2-4
V gene: TRBV5-1
CDR3 length: 16
CDR3 protein: CASSLDLALNKNIQYF

J gene: TRBJ1-5
V gene: TRBV5-1
CDR3 length: 13
CDR3 protein: CASSSDSNQPRHF

J gene: TRBJ2-7
V gene: TRBV2
CDR3 length: 14
CDR3 protein: CASLPPGGSYEQYF

J gene: TRBJ2-7
V gene: TRBV12-3/TRBV12-4
CDR3 length: 13
CDR3 protein: CASSFFELGEQYF

J gene: TRBJ1-1
V gene: TRBV29-1
CDR3 length: 11
CDR3 protein: CSVVSNTEAFF

J gene: TRBJ1-6
V gene: TRBV12-3/TRBV12-4
CDR3 length: 15
CDR3 protein: CASSYRDSYNSPLHF

J gene: TRBJ1-1
V gene: TRBV4-1
CDR3 length: 16
CDR3 protein: CASSHLGSRMNTEAFF